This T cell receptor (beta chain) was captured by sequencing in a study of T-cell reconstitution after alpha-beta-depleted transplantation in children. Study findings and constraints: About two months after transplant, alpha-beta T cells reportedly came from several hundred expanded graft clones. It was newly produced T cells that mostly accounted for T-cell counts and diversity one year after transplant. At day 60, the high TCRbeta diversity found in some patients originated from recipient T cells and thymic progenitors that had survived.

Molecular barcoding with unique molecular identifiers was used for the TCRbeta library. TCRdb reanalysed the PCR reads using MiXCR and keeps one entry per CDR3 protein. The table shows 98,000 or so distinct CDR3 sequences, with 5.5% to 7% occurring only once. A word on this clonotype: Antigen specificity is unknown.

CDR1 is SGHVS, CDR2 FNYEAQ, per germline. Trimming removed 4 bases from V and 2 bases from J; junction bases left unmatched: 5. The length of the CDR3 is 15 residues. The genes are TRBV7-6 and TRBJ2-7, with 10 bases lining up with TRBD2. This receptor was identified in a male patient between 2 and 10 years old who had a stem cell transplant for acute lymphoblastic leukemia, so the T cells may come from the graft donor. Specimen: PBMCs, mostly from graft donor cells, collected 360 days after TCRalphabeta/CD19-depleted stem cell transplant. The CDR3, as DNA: TGTGCCAGCAGCTCCTTCAGCGGGAGGGCCTACGAGCAGTACTTC. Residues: CASSSFSGRAYEQYF.